This T cell receptor (beta chain) comes out of a study of T cell responses to AZD1222 COVID-19 vaccine. Trimming cost V 4 bases and J 2 bases; bases outside gene matches: 8. The CDR3 consists of 17 residues. CDR1 and CDR2 (germline): SGHDN, FVKESK. Clones were sequenced by immunoSEQ multiplex PCR, and TCRdb holds only the in-frame ones, with some missing. This sample has about 140,000 clones; 85% to 95% occur once, and the top ten carry under 2.5%. The V gene is TRBV14, the J gene TRBJ2-2, with TRBD2 matching over 9 bases. Sequenced material: peripheral blood, taken on day 0 of AZD1222 vaccination. The receptor was isolated from an adult in good health. This CDR3 reads CASSPGLAGLNTGELFF. The DNA of the CDR3 is TGTGCCAGCAGCCCCGGGCTAGCGGGGCTAAACACCGGGGAGCTGTTTTTT.